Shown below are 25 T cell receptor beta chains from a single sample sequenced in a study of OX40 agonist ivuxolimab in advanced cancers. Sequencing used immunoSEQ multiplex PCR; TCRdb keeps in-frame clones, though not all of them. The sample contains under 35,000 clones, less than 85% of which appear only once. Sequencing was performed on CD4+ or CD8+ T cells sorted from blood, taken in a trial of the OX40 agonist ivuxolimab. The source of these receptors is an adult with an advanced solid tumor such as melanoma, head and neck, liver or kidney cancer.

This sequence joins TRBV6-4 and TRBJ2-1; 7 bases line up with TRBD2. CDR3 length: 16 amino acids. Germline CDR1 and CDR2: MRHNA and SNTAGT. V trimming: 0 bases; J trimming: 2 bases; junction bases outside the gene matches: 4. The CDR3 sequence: CASSDSSGMTYNEQFF. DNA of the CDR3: TGTGCCAGCAGTGACTCAAGCGGGATGACCTACAATGAGCAGTTCTTC.

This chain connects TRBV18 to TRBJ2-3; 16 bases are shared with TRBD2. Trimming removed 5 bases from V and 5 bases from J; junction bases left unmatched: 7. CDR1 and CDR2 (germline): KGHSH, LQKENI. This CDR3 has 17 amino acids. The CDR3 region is CASSSGTSGGAGDTQYF. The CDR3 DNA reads TGTGCCAGCTCATCCGGGACTAGCGGGGGGGCCGGAGATACGCAGTATTTT.

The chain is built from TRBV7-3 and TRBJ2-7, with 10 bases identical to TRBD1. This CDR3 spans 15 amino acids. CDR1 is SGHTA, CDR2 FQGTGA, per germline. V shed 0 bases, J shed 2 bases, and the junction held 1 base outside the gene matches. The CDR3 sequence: CASSLTGTGAYEQYF. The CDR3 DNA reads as TGTGCCAGCAGCTTAACTGGGACAGGGGCCTACGAGCAGTACTTC.

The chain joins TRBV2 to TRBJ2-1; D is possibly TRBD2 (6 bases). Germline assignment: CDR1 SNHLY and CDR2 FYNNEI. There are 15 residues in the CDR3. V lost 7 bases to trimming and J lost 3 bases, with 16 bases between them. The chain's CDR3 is CASTEGRGNYNEQFF. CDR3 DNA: TGTGCCAGCACTGAGGGGCGGGGTAACTACAATGAGCAGTTCTTC.

The CDR3 coding sequence is TGTGCCAGCAGCCCTATGCAGGGGAGGTCCGACGAGCAGTACTTC. As protein: CASSPMQGRSDEQYF. The gene calls are TRBV6-1 and TRBJ2-7; D may match TRBD1 or TRBD2 (6 bases each). The CDR3 is 15 residues long. CDR1 and CDR2 from the germline V gene are MNHNS and SASEGT. Trimming left V 6 bases short and J 5 bases short, with 20 bases between.

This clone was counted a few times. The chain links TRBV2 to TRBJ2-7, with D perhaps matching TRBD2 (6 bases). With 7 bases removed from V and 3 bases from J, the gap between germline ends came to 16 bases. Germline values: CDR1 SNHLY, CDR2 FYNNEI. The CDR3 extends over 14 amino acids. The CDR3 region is CASNPRGRNYEQYF. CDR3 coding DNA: TGTGCCAGCAACCCGCGGGGCAGGAACTACGAGCAGTACTTC.

In DNA form, the CDR3 reads TGTGCCAGCAGCTTAGGGACTCTGTACGAGCAGTACTTC. Its translation: CASSLGTLYEQYF. The gene calls are TRBV7-2 and TRBJ2-7; TRBD2 might be the D (5 bases). CDR3 length: 13 residues. CDR1 is SGHTA and CDR2 is FQGNSA in the germline V gene. The germline V and J ends were trimmed by 1 base and 4 bases, with 8 bases remaining between them.

The CDR3 nucleotides read TGTGCCAGCAGATTAGACTACTCTGGAAACACCATATATTTT. The encoded protein is CASRLDYSGNTIYF. This sequence joins TRBV6-1 and TRBJ1-3; D call uncertain. Between the trimmed V and J ends, which lost 6 bases and 0 bases, there was a span of 9 bases. This CDR3 spans 14 amino acids. The germline V gene encodes CDR1 MNHNS and CDR2 SASEGT.

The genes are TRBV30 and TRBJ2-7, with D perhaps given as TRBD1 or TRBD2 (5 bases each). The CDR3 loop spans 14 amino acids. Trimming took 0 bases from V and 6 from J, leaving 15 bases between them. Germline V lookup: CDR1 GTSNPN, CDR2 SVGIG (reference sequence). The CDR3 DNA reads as TGTGCCTGGAGTGTAGGTCAGGGAGAGGGCGAGCAGTACTTC. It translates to CAWSVGQGEGEQYF. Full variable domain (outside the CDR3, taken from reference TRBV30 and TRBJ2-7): SQTIHQWPATLVQPVGSPLSLECTVEGTSNPNLYWYRQAAGRGLQLLFYSVGIGQISSEVPQNLSASRPQDRQFILSSKKLLLSDSGFYLCAWSVGQGEGEQYFGPGTRLTVT.

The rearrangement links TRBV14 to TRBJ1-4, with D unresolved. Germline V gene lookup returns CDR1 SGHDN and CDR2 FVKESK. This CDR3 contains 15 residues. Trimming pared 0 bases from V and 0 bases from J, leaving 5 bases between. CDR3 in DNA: TGTGCCAGCAGCCAAGAAGGTGCAACTAATGAAAAACTGTTTTTT. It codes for CASSQEGATNEKLFF.

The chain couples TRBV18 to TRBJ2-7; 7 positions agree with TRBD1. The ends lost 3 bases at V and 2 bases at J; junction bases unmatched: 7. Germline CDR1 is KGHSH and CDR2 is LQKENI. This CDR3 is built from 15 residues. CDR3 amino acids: CASSPTGTATYEQYF. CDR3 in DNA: TGTGCCAGCTCACCTACCGGGACAGCAACCTACGAGCAGTACTTC.

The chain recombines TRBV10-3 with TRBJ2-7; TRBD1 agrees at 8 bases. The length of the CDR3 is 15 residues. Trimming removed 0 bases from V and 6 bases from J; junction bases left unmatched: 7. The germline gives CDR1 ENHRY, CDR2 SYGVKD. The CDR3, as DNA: TGTGCCATCAGTGAGTCAACCCTGACAGGGGCCGAGCAGTACTTC. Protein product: CAISESTLTGAEQYF.

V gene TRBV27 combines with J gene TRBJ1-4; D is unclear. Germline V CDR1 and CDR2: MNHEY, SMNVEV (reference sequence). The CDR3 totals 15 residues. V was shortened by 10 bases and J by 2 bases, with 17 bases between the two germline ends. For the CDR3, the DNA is TGTGCCACTAAGAGGGTCGAAATGACTAATGAAAAACTGTTTTTT. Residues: CATKRVEMTNEKLFF.

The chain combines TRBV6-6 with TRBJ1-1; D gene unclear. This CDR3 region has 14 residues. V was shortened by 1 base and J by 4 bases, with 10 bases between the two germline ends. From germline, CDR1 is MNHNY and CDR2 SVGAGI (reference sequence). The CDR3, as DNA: TGTGCCAGCAGTTACTTGGTAAGGAGCACTGAAGCTTTCTTT. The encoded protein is CASSYLVRSTEAFF.

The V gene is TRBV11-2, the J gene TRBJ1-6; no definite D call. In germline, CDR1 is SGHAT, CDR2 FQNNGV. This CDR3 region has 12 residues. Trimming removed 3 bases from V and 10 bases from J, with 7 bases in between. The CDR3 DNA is TGTGCCAGCAGCTTTGGAGGATCACCCCTCCACTTT. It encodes CASSFGGSPLHF.

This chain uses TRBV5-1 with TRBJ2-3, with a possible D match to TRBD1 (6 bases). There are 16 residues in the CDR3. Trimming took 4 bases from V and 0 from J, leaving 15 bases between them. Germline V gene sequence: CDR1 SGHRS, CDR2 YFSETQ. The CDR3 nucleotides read TGCGCCAGCAGCCCCAATCGACAGGCAAGCACAGATACGCAGTATTTT. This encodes CASSPNRQASTDTQYF. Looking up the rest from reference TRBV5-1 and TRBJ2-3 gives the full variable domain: KAGVTQTPRYLIKTRGQQVTLSCSPISGHRSVSWYQQTPGQGLQFLFEYFSETQRNKGNFPGRFSGRQFSNSRSEMNVSTLELGDSALYLCASSPNRQASTDTQYFGPGTRLTVL.

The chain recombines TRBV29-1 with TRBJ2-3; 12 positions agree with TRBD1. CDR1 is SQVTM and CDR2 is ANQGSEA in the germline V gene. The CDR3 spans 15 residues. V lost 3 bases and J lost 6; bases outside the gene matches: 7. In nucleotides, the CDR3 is TGCAGCGTTGAGATCCGGGACAGGGGGCCTGATACGCAGTATTTT. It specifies CSVEIRDRGPDTQYF.

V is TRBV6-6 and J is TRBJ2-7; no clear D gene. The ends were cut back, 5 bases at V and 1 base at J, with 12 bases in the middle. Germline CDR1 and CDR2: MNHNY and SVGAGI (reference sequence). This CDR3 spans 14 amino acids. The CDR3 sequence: CASSPDLGSYEQYF. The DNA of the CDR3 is TGTGCCAGCAGTCCCGACTTGGGGTCCTACGAGCAGTACTTC.

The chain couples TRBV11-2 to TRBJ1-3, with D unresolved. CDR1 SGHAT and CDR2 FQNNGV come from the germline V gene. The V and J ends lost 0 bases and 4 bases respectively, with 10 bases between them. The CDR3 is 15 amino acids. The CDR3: CASSLEVLGGNTIYF. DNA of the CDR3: TGTGCCAGCAGCTTAGAGGTTCTAGGAGGAAACACCATATATTTT.

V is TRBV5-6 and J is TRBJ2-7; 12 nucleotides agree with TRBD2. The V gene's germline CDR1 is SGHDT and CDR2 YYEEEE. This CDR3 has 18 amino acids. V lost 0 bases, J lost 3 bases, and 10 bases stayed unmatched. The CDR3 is CASSLAPTTSGGHYEQYF. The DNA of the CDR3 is TGTGCCAGCAGCTTGGCCCCGACTACTAGCGGGGGGCACTACGAGCAGTACTTC.

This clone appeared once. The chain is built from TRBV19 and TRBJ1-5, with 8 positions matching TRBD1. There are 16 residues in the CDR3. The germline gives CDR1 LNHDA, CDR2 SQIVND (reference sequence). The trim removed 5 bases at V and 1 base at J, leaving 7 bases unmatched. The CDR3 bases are TGTGCCAGTAGTGTTGGGACAGGTCGGAGCAATCAGCCCCAGCATTTT. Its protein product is CASSVGTGRSNQPQHF.

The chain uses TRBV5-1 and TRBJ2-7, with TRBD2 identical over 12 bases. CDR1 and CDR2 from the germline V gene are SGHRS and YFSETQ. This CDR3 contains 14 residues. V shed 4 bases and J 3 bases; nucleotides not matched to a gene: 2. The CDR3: CASSKGLAGYEQYF. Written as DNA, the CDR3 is TGCGCCAGCAGCAAGGGACTAGCGGGCTACGAGCAGTACTTC.

The CDR3 DNA follows: TGTGCCAGCATCAAGACAGGGATCGAGACCCAGTACTTC. Amino acids: CASIKTGIETQYF. This chain connects TRBV28 to TRBJ2-5; 7 bases are shared with TRBD1. V lost 7 bases to trimming and J lost 5 bases; unmatched junction nucleotides: 7. CDR3 size: 13 residues. The V gene's germline CDR1 is MDHEN and CDR2 SYDVKM.

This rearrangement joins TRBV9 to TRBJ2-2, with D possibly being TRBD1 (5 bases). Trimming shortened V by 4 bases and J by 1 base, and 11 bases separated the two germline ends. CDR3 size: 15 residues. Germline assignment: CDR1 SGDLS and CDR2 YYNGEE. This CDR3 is CASSTVRGNTGELFF. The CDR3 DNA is TGTGCCAGCAGCACAGTAAGGGGGAACACCGGGGAGCTGTTTTTT.

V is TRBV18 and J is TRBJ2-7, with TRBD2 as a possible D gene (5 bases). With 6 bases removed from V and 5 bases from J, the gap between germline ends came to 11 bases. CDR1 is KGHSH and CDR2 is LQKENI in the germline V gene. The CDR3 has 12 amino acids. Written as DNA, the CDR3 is TGTGCCAGCTCCCGTGAGGGCCACGAGCAGTACTTC. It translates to CASSREGHEQYF.